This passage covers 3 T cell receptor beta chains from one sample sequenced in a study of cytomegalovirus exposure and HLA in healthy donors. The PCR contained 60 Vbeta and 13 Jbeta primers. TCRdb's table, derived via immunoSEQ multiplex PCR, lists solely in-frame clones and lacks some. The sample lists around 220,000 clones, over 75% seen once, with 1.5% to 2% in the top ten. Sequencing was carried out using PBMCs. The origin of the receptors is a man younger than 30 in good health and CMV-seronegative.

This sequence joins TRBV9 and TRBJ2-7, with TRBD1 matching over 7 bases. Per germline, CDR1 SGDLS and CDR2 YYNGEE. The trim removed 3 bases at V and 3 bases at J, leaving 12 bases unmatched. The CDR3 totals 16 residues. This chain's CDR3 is CASSADARDSIYEQYF. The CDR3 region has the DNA TGTGCCAGCAGCGCCGACGCTCGGGACAGTATCTACGAGCAGTACTTC.

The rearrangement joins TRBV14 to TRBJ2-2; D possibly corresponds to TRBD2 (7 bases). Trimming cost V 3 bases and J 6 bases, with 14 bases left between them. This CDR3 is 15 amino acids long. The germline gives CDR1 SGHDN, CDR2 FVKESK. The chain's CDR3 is CASSHRTGRAGELFF. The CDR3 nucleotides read TGTGCCAGCAGCCACCGCACAGGGAGGGCCGGGGAGCTGTTTTTT.

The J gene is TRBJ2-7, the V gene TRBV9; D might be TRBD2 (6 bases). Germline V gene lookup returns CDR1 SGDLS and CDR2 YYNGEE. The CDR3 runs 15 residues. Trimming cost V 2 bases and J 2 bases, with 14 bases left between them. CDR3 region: CASSVLGTPTYEQYF. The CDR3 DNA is TGTGCCAGCAGCGTTTTAGGGACTCCGACCTACGAGCAGTACTTC.